This T cell receptor beta chain was recorded in a study of blood T cells in healthy people across ages. This clonotype was detected only a few times. The second PCR ran about 6 to 12 cycles with a sample-barcoded 5' primer and J-beta primers. All samples gave at least 2.5 million CDR3-containing paired-end reads. One entry per CDR3 protein, called by TCRdb with MiXCR from the 5' RACE reads. This sample yields 650,000 to 1,000,000 distinct CDR3 sequences, of which 35% to 50% are seen a single time; 15% to 20% belongs to the top ten. This CDR3 region has 15 residues. V was trimmed by 1 base and J by 5 bases, leaving 14 bases between them. Germline CDR1 reads SEHNR; CDR2 reads FQNEAQ (reference sequence).

The TCR comes from an older man in good health. Material: blood. The J gene is TRBJ2-5, the V gene TRBV7-9; D gene unclear. CDR3 in DNA: TGTGCCAGCAGCTTAGAAGGTCTTTGGTACGAGACCCAGTACTTC. It is translated as CASSLEGLWYETQYF.